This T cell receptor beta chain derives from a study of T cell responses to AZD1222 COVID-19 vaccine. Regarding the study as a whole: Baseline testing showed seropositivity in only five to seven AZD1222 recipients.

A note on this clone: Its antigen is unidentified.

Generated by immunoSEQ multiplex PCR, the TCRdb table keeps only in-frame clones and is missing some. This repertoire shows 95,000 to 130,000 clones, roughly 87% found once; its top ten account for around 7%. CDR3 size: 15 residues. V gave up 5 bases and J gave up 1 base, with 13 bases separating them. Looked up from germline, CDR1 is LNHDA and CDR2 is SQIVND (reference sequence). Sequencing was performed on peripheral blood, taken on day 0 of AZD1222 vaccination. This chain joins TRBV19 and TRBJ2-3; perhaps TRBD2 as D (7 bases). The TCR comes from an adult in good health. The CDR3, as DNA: TGTGCCAGTAGTTTCCTGCGGGGGCGCACAGATACGCAGTATTTT. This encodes CASSFLRGRTDTQYF.